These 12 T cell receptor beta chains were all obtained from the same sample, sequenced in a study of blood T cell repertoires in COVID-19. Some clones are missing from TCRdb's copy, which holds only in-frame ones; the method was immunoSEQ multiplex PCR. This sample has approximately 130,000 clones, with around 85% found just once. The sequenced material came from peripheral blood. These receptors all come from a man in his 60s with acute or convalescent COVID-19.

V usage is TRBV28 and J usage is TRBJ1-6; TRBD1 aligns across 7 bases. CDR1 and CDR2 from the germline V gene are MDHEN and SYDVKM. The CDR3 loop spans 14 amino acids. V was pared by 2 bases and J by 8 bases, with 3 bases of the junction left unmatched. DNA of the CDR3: TGTGCCAGCAGTTTAAGGCAGGGGGATTCACCCCTCCACTTT. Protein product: CASSLRQGDSPLHF.

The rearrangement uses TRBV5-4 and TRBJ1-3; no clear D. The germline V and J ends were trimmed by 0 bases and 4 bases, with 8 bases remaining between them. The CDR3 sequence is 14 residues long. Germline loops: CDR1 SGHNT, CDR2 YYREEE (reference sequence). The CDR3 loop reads CASSLDQSGNTIYF. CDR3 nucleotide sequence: TGTGCCAGCAGCTTGGACCAGTCGGGAAACACCATATATTTT.

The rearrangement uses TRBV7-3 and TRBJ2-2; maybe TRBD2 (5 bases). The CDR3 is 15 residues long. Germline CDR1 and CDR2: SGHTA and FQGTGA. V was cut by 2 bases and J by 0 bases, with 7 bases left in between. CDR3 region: CASSLGRANTGELFF. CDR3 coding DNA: TGTGCCAGCAGCTTAGGGCGGGCGAACACCGGGGAGCTGTTTTTT.

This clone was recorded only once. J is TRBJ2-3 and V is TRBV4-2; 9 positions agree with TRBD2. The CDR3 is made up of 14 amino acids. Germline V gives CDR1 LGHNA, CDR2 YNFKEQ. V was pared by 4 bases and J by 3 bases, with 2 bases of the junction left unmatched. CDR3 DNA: TGTGCCAGCAGCCCGCTAGCGGGGACAGATACGCAGTATTTT. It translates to CASSPLAGTDTQYF.

The CDR3 region is CASSGTGGKGELFF. CDR3 nucleotides: TGTGCCAGTTCCGGGACAGGGGGCAAGGGGGAGCTGTTTTTT. The V call is TRBV19, the J call TRBJ2-2; TRBD1 agrees at 12 bases. Germline CDR1 LNHDA, CDR2 SQIVND (reference sequence). CDR3 length: 14 amino acids. The trim removed 8 bases at V and 8 bases at J, leaving 6 bases unmatched. The complete variable domain, with remaining parts taken from reference TRBV19 and TRBJ2-2, reads DGGITQSPKYLFRKEGQNVTLSCEQNLNHDAMYWYRQDPGQGLRLIYYSQIVNDFQKGDIAEGYSVSREKKESFPLTVTSAQKNPTAFYLCASSGTGGKGELFFGEGSRLTVL.

CDR3 bases: TGTGCCAGCAGTGAACCCGGACAGCTCTATGGCTACACCTTC. Translated, it gives CASSEPGQLYGYTF. This chain uses TRBV6-1 with TRBJ1-2; TRBD1 is a possible D gene (6 bases). Germline V gene sequence: CDR1 MNHNS, CDR2 SASEGT. The CDR3 totals 14 residues. With 2 bases removed from V and 4 bases from J, the gap between germline ends came to 11 bases.

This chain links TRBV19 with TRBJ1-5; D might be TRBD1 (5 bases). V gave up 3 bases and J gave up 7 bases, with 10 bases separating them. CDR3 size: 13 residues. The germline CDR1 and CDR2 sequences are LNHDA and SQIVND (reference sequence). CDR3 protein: CASSMGRDQPQHF. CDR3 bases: TGTGCCAGTAGTATGGGGAGGGACCAGCCCCAGCATTTT.

The CDR3 region is CASSSVGGNIDTQYF. The CDR3 region has the DNA TGCGCCAGCAGCTCGGTCGGGGGTAACATAGATACGCAGTATTTT. The chain uses TRBV5-1 and TRBJ2-3; D might be TRBD2 (6 bases). Germline loops: CDR1 SGHRS, CDR2 YFSETQ. Trimming took 3 bases from V and 5 from J, leaving 16 bases between them. The CDR3 has 15 residues.

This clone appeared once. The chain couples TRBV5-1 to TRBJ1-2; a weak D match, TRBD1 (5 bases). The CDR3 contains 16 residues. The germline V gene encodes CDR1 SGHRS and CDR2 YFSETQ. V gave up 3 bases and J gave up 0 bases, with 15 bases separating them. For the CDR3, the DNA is TGCGCCAGCAGCTACTCAGGCGGGGCGACTAACTATGGCTACACCTTC. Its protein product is CASSYSGGATNYGYTF.

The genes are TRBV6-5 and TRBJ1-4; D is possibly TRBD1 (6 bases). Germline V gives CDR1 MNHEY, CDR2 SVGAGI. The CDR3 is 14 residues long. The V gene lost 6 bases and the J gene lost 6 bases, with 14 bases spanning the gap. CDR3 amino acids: CASRAGAGDEKLFF. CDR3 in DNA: TGTGCCAGCAGGGCAGGGGCGGGGGATGAAAAACTGTTTTTT.

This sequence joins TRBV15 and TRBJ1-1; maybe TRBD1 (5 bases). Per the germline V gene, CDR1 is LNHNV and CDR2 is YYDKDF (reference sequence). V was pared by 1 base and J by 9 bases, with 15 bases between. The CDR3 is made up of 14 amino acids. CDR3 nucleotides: TGTGCCACCAGCAGAGGTCCCTCAAAGGGGAAAGCTTTCTTT. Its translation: CATSRGPSKGKAFF.

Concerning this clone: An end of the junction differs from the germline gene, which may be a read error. Here the CDR3 reads CTTMDRAYEQYF. Here the CDR3 DNA reads TGTACCACCATGGACAGGGCCTACGAGCAGTACTTC. The genes are TRBV24-1 and TRBJ2-7; 8 bases agree with TRBD1. The germline V gene encodes CDR1 KGHDR and CDR2 SFDVKD. The CDR3 sequence is 12 residues long.